This paragraph reports one T cell receptor beta chain. Antigen: not known. The sample comes from a study of T cell responses to AZD1222 COVID-19 vaccine. Whole-study results and caveats: Unmutated regions of variants are reportedly targeted by nearly half of spike-specific TCRs.

The CDR3 totals 11 residues. Germline CDR1 is MNHEY and CDR2 is SVGAGI. V shed 9 bases and J shed 7 bases, with 10 bases lying between them. TCRdb's table, derived via immunoSEQ multiplex PCR, lists solely in-frame clones and lacks some. The sample holds tens of thousands of clones, roughly nine tenths seen once. This sequence joins TRBV6-5 and TRBJ1-5; D possibly corresponds to TRBD1 (5 bases). The sequence was obtained from an adult who received the AZD1222 COVID-19 vaccine. The sequencing here drew on peripheral blood, taken 28 days after the second AZD1222 dose. The CDR3, as DNA: TGTGCCAGTGGGGGGGTACAGCCCCAGCATTTT. It is translated as CASGGVQPQHF.